A selection of T cell receptor beta chains follows, all from one sample in a study of CXCR3-negative and CXCR3-positive naive CD8 T cells. TCRdb re-called the 5' RACE reads and catalogs CDR3 proteins one per entry, DNA excluded. In all, the sample yields approximately 100,000 distinct CDR3 sequences. Sequencing used naive CXCR3+ CD8+ T cells from blood. The receptor set was obtained from a human donor in good health. Some clones in this sample may be carry-over from other donors' samples. The CDR3 runs from the conserved cysteine through the conserved F or W. The order of the fields is V gene, J gene, CDR3 protein.

V: TRBV6-6; J: TRBJ2-3; CDR3: CASSYSASGEQLSSTDTQYF
V: TRBV29-1; J: TRBJ1-3; CDR3: CSVEAYRSSGNTIYF
V: TRBV20-1; J: TRBJ1-2; CDR3: CSVAAGQVGYTF
V: TRBV2; J: TRBJ2-3; CDR3: CALGGALRGLADTQYF
V: TRBV7-2; J: TRBJ1-1; CDR3: CASSLFSGGNTEAFF
V: TRBV28; J: TRBJ2-1; CDR3: CASSSLAGAYNEQFF
V: TRBV18; J: TRBJ2-3; CDR3: CASSPPGDLDTQYF
V: TRBV20-1; J: TRBJ2-5; CDR3: CSARDTKFLETQYF
V: TRBV6-4; J: TRBJ2-1; CDR3: CASRATSGGVNEQFF
V: TRBV7-9; J: TRBJ2-1; CDR3: CASSPPGTSYNEQFF
V: TRBV6-5; J: TRBJ1-6; CDR3: CASSYSSSPLHF
V: TRBV6-2/TRBV6-3; J: TRBJ2-2; CDR3: CGSSYGDSYTGELFF
V: TRBV10-3; J: TRBJ2-1; CDR3: CAISVLGGSSYNEQFF
V: TRBV6-5; J: TRBJ2-7; CDR3: CASSPGTGYEQYF
V: TRBV28; J: TRBJ2-2; CDR3: CASGPPRGVGTGELFF
V: TRBV14; J: TRBJ1-2; CDR3: CASSQDWSGPYGYTF
V: TRBV4-3; J: TRBJ2-7; CDR3: CASSLDRAITYEQYF
V: TRBV27; J: TRBJ2-7; CDR3: CATGDTYSYEQYF
V: TRBV15; J: TRBJ2-5; CDR3: CATRRKGEETQYF
V: TRBV6-6; J: TRBJ2-1; CDR3: CASSYKRGGDEQFF
V: TRBV7-9; J: TRBJ1-3; CDR3: CASSYVDLGNTIYF
V: TRBV29-1; J: TRBJ2-7; CDR3: CSAKGTDSSYEQYF
V: TRBV6-6; J: TRBJ2-5; CDR3: CASSSQAGDQQETQYF
V: TRBV14; J: TRBJ1-2; CDR3: CASSQYVSGIYGYTF
V: TRBV15; J: TRBJ2-7; CDR3: CATSIRQGEGYEQYF
V: TRBV7-9; J: TRBJ2-7; CDR3: CASSTGSNVGYEQYF
V: TRBV6-5; J: TRBJ1-2; CDR3: CASSGGRKSDHGYTF
V: TRBV12-5; J: TRBJ2-2; CDR3: CASGYSNTGELFF